Listed below are T cell receptor beta chains from one sample, sequenced in a study of cytomegalovirus exposure and HLA in healthy donors. Using immunoSEQ multiplex PCR, the repertoire was profiled, and TCRdb retains in-frame clones only, with some absent. Among about 70,000 clones listed, 80% to 90% were seen once. The sequenced sample consisted of PBMCs. All receptors come from a woman aged 25 to 39 in good health and CMV-seronegative. Each CDR3 is given with its conserved first and last residue. A D gene is named only where the DNA matches it firmly. The size entry is marked missing in some rows and otherwise reads once, few, many or a size class.

D | J | V | size | CDR3 | DNA
- | TRBJ2-3 | TRBV28 | once | CASRLGGQSTDTQYF | TGTGCCAGCAGATTGGGGGGACAGTCCACAGATACGCAGTATTTT
TRBD2 | TRBJ2-5 | TRBV4-2 | - | CASSQGNKRTSGQETQYF | TGTGCCAGCAGCCAAGGCAATAAGAGGACTAGCGGCCAAGAGACCCAGTACTTC
TRBD2 | TRBJ2-5 | TRBV5-1 | - | CASSSTLGLAGGETQYF | TGCGCCAGCAGCTCCACACTGGGGCTAGCGGGAGGAGAGACCCAGTACTTC
- | TRBJ1-6 | TRBV14 | - | CASSPSLSRGWNSPLHF | TGTGCCAGCAGCCCCTCATTGTCCAGGGGCTGGAATTCACCCCTCCACTTT
- | TRBJ2-1 | TRBV19 | - | CASSIGERTHNEQFF | TGTGCCAGTAGTATAGGTGAGCGGACTCACAATGAGCAGTTCTTC
TRBD1 | TRBJ1-2 | TRBV6-1 | - | CASRLDREGYGYTF | TGTGCCAGCAGGTTGGACAGGGAGGGCTATGGCTACACCTTC
TRBD2 | TRBJ2-3 | TRBV7-3 | - | CASSVLAVRTDTQYF | TGTGCCAGCAGCGTCCTAGCGGTTCGCACAGATACGCAGTATTTT
- | TRBJ2-3 | TRBV11-2 | few | CACAAYTDTQYF | TGTGCTTGCGCCGCGTACACAGATACGCAGTATTTT
TRBD1 | TRBJ1-6 | TRBV11-3 | - | CASSHDRASSSYNSPLHF | TGTGCCAGCAGCCATGACAGGGCCTCCAGCTCCTATAATTCACCCCTCCACTTT
- | TRBJ1-4 | TRBV14 | - | CASSQARVLFF | TGTGCCAGCAGCCAAGCCAGGGTATTGTTTTTT
- | TRBJ2-1 | TRBV7-9 | - | CASSSGSSYNEQFF | TGTGCCAGCAGCTCCGGGAGCTCCTACAATGAGCAGTTCTTC